This entry concerns a single T cell receptor beta chain. This sample stems from a study of blood T cell repertoires in COVID-19. Study background: COVID-19 samples, acute and convalescent, were from the United States, Italy and Spain. Sources were T cells, B-cell-depleted T cells, or PBMCs; the material itself was cDNA or gDNA.

As handled by the study authors: Amplifying reference gene primers gave estimates of nucleated cell counts. Using immunoSEQ multiplex PCR, the repertoire was profiled, and TCRdb retains in-frame clones only, with some absent. V and J calls and clone size are copied from that table; D and trimming were computed from the DNA. The sample contains roughly 250,000 clones, approximately 86% of which appear only once. V lost 6 bases and J lost 4; bases outside the gene matches: 3. This CDR3 has 12 residues. Germline assignment: CDR1 SGHRS and CDR2 YFSETQ. This TCR derives from a man aged 60-69 years who had recovered from COVID-19. Sequences were obtained from peripheral blood. This sequence joins TRBV5-1 and TRBJ2-5; the match to TRBD1 covers 7 bases. The CDR3 sequence is CASNDRAETQYF. Written as DNA, the CDR3 is TGCGCCAGCAACGACAGGGCAGAGACCCAGTACTTC.